This T cell receptor beta chain was documented in a study of T cell repertoires in ileal Crohn's disease. Study context: M6 samples are neoterminal ileum biopsies from postoperative colonoscopy. The study's findings and limits: Clonal expansions were more frequent in active smokers than non-smokers at surgery. Clonality above 26.8% at surgery always came with endoscopic recurrence.

CDR3 length: 12 amino acids. Losses at the gene ends were 5 bases for V and 6 bases for J; bases not matched to a gene: 2. The germline CDR1 and CDR2 sequences are SNHLY and FYNNEI. Points on this clone: Its antigen is still unknown.

Time point given: neoterminal ileum biopsy at postoperative endoscopy, about 6 months after surgery. Each sample's TCRB immunosequencing used around 470 nanograms of biopsy DNA. The table came from immunoSEQ multiplex PCR; TCRdb's copy has only in-frame clones and leaves some out. This table has about 13,000 clones, 78% appearing once. Sample: ileal tissue. This TCR came from an adult with Crohn's disease. The genes are TRBV2 and TRBJ1-2; 8 positions agree with TRBD1. The CDR3 sequence: CASSSTGDGYTF. DNA for the CDR3: TGTGCCAGCAGTTCGACAGGGGATGGCTACACCTTC.